This passage covers 8 T cell receptor beta chains from one sample sequenced in a study of T cell changes during pregnancy in multiple sclerosis. Repertoires were generated with immunoSEQ multiplex PCR, while TCRdb's copy carries only in-frame clones and drops some. The sample lists about 68,000 clones; about 90% were seen once. The specimen comprised peripheral blood, sampled in the second trimester of pregnancy. The source is a female donor with multiple sclerosis, enrolled in a pregnancy study.

The chain combines TRBV7-2 with TRBJ2-3, with a possible D match to TRBD2 (5 bases). V lost 1 base and J 2 bases, leaving 13 bases between the germline ends. This CDR3 spans 16 amino acids. The germline gives CDR1 SGHTA, CDR2 FQGNSA. This CDR3 reads CASSLVGKGPTDTQYF. The CDR3 DNA follows: TGTGCCAGCAGCTTAGTCGGGAAAGGGCCCACAGATACGCAGTATTTT.

The V call is TRBV9, the J call TRBJ2-1; weak D call: TRBD2 (5 bases). Germline V gene lookup returns CDR1 SGDLS and CDR2 YYNGEE. This CDR3 comprises 15 residues. Trimming left V 0 bases short and J 4 bases short, with 11 bases between. The CDR3, as DNA: TGTGCCAGCAGCGTAGGTGGCAGGAGGTACAATGAGCAGTTCTTC. This translates into CASSVGGRRYNEQFF.

The rearrangement links TRBV4-3 to TRBJ1-2, with D tentatively TRBD1 (5 bases). The CDR3 loop spans 15 amino acids. Germline CDR1 and CDR2: LGHNA and YSLEER. Between the trimmed V and J ends, which lost 0 bases and 6 bases, there was a span of 14 bases. The CDR3 is CASSQDRSGRDGYTF. In DNA form, the CDR3 reads TGCGCCAGCAGCCAAGATCGTTCAGGGAGGGATGGCTACACCTTC.

The gene calls are TRBV7-6 and TRBJ2-3; 8 positions match TRBD2. The CDR3 is 18 residues long. Germline V lookup: CDR1 SGHVS, CDR2 FNYEAQ. After removal of 6 bases from V and 6 bases from J, the junction contained 20 bases not matched to a gene. CDR3 nucleotide sequence: TGTGCCAGCAGGGGGAGTGGAGTAGCGGGGACCCAGGTTGATACGCAGTATTTT. Its translation: CASRGSGVAGTQVDTQYF.

V gene TRBV25-1 combines with J gene TRBJ2-3; D is perhaps TRBD2 (6 bases). In germline, CDR1 is MGHDK, CDR2 SYGVNS. This CDR3 is 13 amino acids long. Trimming left V 3 bases short and J 6 bases short, with 10 bases between. As DNA, the CDR3 is TGTGCCAGCAGTGAGGAGGGACGGGATACGCAGTATTTT. Its translation: CASSEEGRDTQYF.

V is TRBV4-3 and J is TRBJ2-5, with D unclear. CDR1 is LGHNA, CDR2 YSLEER, per germline. This CDR3 has 14 residues. Between the trimmed V and J ends, which lost 0 bases and 7 bases, there was a span of 12 bases. Here the CDR3 reads CASSQDSSASTQYF. The CDR3 DNA reads as TGCGCCAGCAGCCAAGATAGCTCCGCGTCGACCCAGTACTTC.

The chain uses TRBV30 and TRBJ1-2; 9 nucleotides align to TRBD1. V trimming: 0 bases; J trimming: 8 bases; junction bases outside the gene matches: 19. CDR3 length equals 18 residues. CDR1 is GTSNPN, CDR2 SVGIG, per germline (reference sequence). The CDR3 nucleotides are TGTGCCTGGAGTGTACTCCGGGACAGGGCATATCTGGGGGGGGGCTACACCTTC. Amino acid sequence: CAWSVLRDRAYLGGGYTF.

The chain has TRBV6-6 and TRBJ2-1, with 10 bases matching TRBD2. V trimming: 0 bases; J trimming: 6 bases; junction bases outside the gene matches: 5. The CDR3 has 16 amino acids. Germline lookup yields CDR1 MNHNY and CDR2 SVGAGI (reference sequence). CDR3 in amino acids: CASSYSKRGGLNEQFF. DNA of the CDR3: TGTGCCAGCAGTTACTCGAAGCGGGGGGGCCTCAATGAGCAGTTCTTC.